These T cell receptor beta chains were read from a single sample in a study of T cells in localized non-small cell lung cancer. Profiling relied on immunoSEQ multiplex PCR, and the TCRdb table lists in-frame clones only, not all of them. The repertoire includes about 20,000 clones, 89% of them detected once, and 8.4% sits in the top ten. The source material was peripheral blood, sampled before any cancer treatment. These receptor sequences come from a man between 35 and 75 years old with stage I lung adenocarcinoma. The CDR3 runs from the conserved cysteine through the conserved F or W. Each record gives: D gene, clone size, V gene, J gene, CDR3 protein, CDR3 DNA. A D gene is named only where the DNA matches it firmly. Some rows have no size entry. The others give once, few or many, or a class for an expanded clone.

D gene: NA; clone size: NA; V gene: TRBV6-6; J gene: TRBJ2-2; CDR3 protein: CASRPDSGSTGELFF; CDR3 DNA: TGTGCCAGCAGACCTGACAGTGGCAGCACCGGGGAGCTGTTTTTT
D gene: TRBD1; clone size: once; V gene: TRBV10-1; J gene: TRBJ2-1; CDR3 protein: CASGDRGGSYNEQFF; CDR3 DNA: TGCGCCAGCGGAGACAGGGGCGGCTCCTACAATGAGCAGTTCTTC
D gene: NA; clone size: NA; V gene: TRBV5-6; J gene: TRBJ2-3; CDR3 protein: CASSSRGGTDTQYF; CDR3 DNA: TGTGCCAGCAGCTCGCGGGGCGGGACAGATACGCAGTATTTT
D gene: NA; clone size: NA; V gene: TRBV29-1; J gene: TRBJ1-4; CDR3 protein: CSVEASSDTNEKLFF; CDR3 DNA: TGCAGCGTTGAAGCCTCTTCCGATACTAATGAAAAACTGTTTTTT
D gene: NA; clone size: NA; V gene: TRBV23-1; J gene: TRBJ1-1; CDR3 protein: CASSQDWNTEAFF; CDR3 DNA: TGCGCCAGCAGTCAGGATTGGAACACTGAAGCTTTCTTT
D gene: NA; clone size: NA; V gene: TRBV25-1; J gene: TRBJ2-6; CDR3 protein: CASSQTGVLTF; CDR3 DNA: TGTGCCAGCAGTCAGACAGGCGTCCTGACTTTC
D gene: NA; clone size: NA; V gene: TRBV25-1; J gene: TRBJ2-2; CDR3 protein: CASSDAGSYTGELFF; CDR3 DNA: TGTGCCAGCAGTGATGCCGGGTCTTACACCGGGGAGCTGTTTTTT
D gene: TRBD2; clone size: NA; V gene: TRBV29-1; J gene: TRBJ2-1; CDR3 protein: CSVVKLAGGPNEQFF; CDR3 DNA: TGCAGCGTTGTTAAACTAGCGGGAGGGCCCAATGAGCAGTTCTTC
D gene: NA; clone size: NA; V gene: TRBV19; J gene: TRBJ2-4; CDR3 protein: CASSPERAKNIQYF; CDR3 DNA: TGTGCCAGTAGTCCGGAACGTGCCAAAAACATTCAGTACTTC
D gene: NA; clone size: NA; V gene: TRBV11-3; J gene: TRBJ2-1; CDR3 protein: CASSLPYRANEQFF; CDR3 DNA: TGTGCCAGCAGCCTCCCCTACAGGGCTAATGAGCAGTTCTTC
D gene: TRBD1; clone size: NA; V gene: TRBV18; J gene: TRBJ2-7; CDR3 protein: CASSTGTGGYEQYF; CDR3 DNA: TGTGCCAGCTCAACCGGGACAGGGGGCTACGAGCAGTACTTC
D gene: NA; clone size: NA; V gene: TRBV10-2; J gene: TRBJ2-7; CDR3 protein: CASRMGSYEQYF; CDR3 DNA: TGCGCCAGCAGGATGGGTTCCTACGAGCAGTACTTC
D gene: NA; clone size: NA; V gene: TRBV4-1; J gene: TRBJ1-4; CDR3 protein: CASSQDILSATNEKLFF; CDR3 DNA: TGCGCCAGCAGCCAAGATATTTTAAGCGCAACTAATGAAAAACTGTTTTTT
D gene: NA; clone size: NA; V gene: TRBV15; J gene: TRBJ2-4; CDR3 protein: CATSRQVEGKNIQYF; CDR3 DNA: TGTGCCACCAGCAGACAAGTCGAGGGCAAAAACATTCAGTACTTC
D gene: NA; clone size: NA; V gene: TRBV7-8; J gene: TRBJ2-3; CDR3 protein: CASSPRLGYTDTQYF; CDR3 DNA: TGTGCCAGCAGCCCACGACTGGGATACACAGATACGCAGTATTTT
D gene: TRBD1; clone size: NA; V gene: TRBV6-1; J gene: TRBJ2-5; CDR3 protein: CASSHQGQGPETQYF; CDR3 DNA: TGTGCCAGCAGCCACCAGGGACAGGGTCCAGAGACCCAGTACTTC
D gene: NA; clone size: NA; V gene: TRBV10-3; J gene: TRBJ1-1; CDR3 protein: CAIAEGGRANTEAFF; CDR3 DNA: TGTGCCATCGCGGAGGGGGGCAGGGCGAACACTGAAGCTTTCTTT
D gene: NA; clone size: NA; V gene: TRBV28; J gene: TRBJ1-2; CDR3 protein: CASSSGDWDNYGYTF; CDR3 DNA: TGTGCCAGCAGTTCCGGAGACTGGGATAACTATGGCTACACCTTC
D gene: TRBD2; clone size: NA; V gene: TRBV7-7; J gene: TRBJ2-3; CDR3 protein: CASSPTGGADTQYF; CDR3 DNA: TGTGCTAGCAGCCCGACGGGGGGGGCAGATACGCAGTATTTT
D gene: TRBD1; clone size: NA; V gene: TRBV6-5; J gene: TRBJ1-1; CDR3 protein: CASRGTGVNTEAFF; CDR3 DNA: TGTGCCAGCAGAGGGACAGGGGTGAACACTGAAGCTTTCTTT
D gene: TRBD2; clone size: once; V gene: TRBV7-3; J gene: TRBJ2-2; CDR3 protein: CASSAETSGYTGELFF; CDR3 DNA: TGTGCCAGCAGCGCGGAGACTAGCGGCTACACCGGGGAGCTGTTTTTT
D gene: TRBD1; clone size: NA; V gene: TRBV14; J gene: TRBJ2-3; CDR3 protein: CASSRQTGGADTQYF; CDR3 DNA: TGTGCCAGCAGCCGGCAGACAGGGGGCGCAGATACGCAGTATTTT
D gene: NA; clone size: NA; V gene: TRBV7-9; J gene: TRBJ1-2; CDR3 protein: CASSLLGGTYTF; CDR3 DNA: TGTGCCAGCAGCTTATTAGGGGGGACCTACACCTTC
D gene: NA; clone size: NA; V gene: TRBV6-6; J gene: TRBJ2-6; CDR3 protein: CASSYGSPSGANVLTF; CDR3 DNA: TGTGCCAGCAGTTACGGCAGCCCCTCTGGGGCCAACGTCCTGACTTTC
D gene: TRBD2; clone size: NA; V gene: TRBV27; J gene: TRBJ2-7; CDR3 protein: CASSQDGLAGHEQYF; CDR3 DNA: TGTGCCAGCAGTCAGGACGGACTAGCGGGACACGAGCAGTACTTC
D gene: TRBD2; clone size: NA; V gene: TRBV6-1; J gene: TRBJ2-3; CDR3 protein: CASSPLAGGPDTQYF; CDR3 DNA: TGTGCCAGCAGTCCTTTAGCGGGGGGGCCAGATACGCAGTATTTT
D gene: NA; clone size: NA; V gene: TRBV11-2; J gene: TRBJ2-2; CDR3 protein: CASRRPTGMAGELFF; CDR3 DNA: TGTGCCAGCAGGCGTCCAACAGGGATGGCCGGGGAGCTGTTTTTT
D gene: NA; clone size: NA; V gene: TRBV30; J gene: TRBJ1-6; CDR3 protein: CAWRVASYNSPLHF; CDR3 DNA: TGTGCCTGGCGAGTAGCCTCCTATAATTCACCCCTCCACTTT
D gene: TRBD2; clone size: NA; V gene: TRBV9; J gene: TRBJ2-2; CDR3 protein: CASSVRASGASGTGELFF; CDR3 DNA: TGTGCCAGCAGCGTAAGGGCTAGCGGGGCCTCAGGGACCGGGGAGCTGTTTTTT
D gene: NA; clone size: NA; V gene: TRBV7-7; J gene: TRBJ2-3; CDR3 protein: CASSLNGVTDTQYF; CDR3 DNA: TGTGCTAGCAGCTTAAACGGGGTAACAGATACGCAGTATTTT
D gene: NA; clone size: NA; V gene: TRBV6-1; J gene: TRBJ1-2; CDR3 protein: CASSEGVGYGYTF; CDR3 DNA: TGTGCCAGCAGTGAAGGGGTAGGCTATGGCTACACCTTC
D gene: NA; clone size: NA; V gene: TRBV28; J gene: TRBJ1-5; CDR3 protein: CASSLWTSSNQPQHF; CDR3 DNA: TGTGCCAGCAGTTTATGGACGAGTAGCAATCAGCCCCAGCATTTT
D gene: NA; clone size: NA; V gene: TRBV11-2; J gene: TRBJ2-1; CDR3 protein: CASSLSLDSSYNEQFF; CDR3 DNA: TGTGCCAGCAGCTTAAGCCTCGACAGCTCCTACAATGAGCAGTTCTTC
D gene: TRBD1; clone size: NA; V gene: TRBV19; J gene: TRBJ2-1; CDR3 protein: CASSDPGTGTYNEQFF; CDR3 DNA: TGTGCCAGTAGTGACCCCGGGACAGGGACTTACAATGAGCAGTTCTTC
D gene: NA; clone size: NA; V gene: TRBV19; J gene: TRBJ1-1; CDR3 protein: CASSIGRYDTEASF; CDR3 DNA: TGTGCCAGTAGTATTGGGAGGTACGACACTGAAGCTTCCTTT
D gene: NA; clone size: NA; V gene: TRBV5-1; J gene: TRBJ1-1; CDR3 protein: CASSLVASMNTEAFF; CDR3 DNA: TGCGCCAGCAGCTTAGTGGCTTCCATGAACACTGAAGCTTTCTTT
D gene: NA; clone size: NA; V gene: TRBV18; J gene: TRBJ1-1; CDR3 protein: CASSPQRVNTEAFF; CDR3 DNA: TGTGCCAGCTCACCCCAAAGAGTGAACACTGAAGCTTTCTTT
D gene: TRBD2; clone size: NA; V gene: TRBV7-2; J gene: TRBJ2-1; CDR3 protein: CASSLGLAEYEQFF; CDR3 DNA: TGTGCCAGCAGCTTAGGTCTAGCGGAATATGAGCAGTTCTTC
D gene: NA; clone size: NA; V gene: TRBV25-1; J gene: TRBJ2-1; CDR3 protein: CASSLQGGNEQFF; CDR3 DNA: TGTGCCAGCAGTCTTCAAGGGGGCAATGAGCAGTTCTTC
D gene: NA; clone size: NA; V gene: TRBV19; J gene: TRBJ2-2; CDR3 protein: CASESDTLIPGNTGELFF; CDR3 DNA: TGTGCCAGCGAATCGGACACCCTTATACCGGGGAACACCGGGGAGCTGTTTTTT
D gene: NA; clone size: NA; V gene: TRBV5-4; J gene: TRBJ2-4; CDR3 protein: CASSLSQELAKNIQYF; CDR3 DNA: TGTGCCAGCAGCTTGTCTCAGGAACTGGCCAAAAACATTCAGTACTTC
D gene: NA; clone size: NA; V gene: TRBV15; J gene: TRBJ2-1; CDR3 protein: CATSRDWEANSYNEQFF; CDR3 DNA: TGTGCCACCAGCAGAGATTGGGAGGCGAACTCCTACAATGAGCAGTTCTTC
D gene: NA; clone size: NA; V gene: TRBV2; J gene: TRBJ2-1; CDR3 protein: CASAKLRVDNEQFF; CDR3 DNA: TGTGCCAGCGCAAAACTTCGGGTTGACAATGAGCAGTTCTTC
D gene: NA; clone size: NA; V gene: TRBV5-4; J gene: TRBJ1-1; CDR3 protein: CASSPTGRSTEAFF; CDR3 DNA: TGTGCCAGCAGCCCCACGGGAAGGTCCACTGAAGCTTTCTTT
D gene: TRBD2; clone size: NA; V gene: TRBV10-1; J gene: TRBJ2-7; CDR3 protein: CASSWDSSGYEQYF; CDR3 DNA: TGCGCCAGCAGCTGGGACTCTAGCGGCTACGAGCAGTACTTC
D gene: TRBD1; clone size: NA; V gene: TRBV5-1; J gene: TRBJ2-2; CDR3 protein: CASSFNPTGRNTGELFF; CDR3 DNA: TGCGCCAGCAGCTTTAACCCGACAGGGAGGAACACCGGGGAGCTGTTTTTT
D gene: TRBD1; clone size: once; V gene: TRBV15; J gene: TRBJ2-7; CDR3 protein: CATSRVGTGYEQYF; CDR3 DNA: TGTGCCACCAGCAGAGTCGGGACAGGCTACGAGCAGTACTTC
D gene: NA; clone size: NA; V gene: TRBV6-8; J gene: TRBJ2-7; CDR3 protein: CASSSQGYEQYF; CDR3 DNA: TGTGCCAGCAGCTCACAGGGCTACGAGCAGTACTTC